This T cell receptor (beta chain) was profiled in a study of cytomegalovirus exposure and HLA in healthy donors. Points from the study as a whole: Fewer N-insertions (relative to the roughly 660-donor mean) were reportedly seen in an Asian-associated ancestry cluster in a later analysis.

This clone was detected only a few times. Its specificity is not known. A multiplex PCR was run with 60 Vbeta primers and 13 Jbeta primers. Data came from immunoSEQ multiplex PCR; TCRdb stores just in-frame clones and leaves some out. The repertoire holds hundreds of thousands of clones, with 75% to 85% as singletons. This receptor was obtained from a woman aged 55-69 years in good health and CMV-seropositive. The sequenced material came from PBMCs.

The CDR3 is CASNGLAGHEQFF. Written as DNA, the CDR3 is TGTGCCAGCAACGGACTAGCTGGTCATGAGCAGTTCTTC. V and J are TRBV2 and TRBJ2-1; 8 positions match TRBD2. Per germline, CDR1 SNHLY and CDR2 FYNNEI. This CDR3 has 13 amino acids. J lost 8 bases, V lost 7 bases, and 7 bases had no gene match. Full variable domain (outside the CDR3, taken from reference TRBV2 and TRBJ2-1): EPEVTQTPSHQVTQMGQEVILRCVPISNHLYFYWYRQILGQKVEFLVSFYNNEISEKSEIFDDQFSVERPDGSNFTLKIRSTKLEDSAMYFCASNGLAGHEQFFGPGTRLTVL.